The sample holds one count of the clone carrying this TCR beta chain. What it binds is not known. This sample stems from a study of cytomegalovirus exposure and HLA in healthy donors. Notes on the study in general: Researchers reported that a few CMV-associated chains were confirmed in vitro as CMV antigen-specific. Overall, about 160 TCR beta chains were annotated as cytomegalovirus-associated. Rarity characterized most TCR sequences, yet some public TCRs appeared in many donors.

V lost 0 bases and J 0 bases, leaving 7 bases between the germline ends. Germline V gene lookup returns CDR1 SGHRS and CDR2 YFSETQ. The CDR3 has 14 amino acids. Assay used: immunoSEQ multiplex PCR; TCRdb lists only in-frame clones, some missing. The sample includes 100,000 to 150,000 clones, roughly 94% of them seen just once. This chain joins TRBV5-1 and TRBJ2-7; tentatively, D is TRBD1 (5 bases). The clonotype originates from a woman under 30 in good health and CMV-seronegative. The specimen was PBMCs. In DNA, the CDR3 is TGCGCCAGCAGCTTGGTGGACAACTCCTACGAGCAGTACTTC. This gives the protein CASSLVDNSYEQYF.